This is a list of T cell receptor beta chains from one sample in a study of blood T cells in healthy people across ages. TCRdb used MiXCR to reprocess the 5' RACE reads, holding one entry per CDR3 protein. The data show a few hundred thousand distinct CDR3 sequences, 25% to 30% seen once. Input material: blood. The source is a woman in her 70s in good health. The CDR3 runs from the conserved cysteine through the conserved F or W. The D gene is left open where the match is weak. Expanded clones are given a class, and other clones once, few, many or no size at all.

abundance	j_gene	v_gene	d_gene	CDR3aa	CDR3nt
.	TRBJ2-2	TRBV4-3	.	CASSQDTTSYKNTGELFF	TGCGCCAGCAGCCAAGACACGACTAGTTACAAGAACACCGGGGAGCTGTTTTTT
.	TRBJ1-1	TRBV4-3	TRBD1	CASSQEGTGYQDTEAFF	TGCGCCAGCAGCCAAGAGGGGACAGGGTATCAGGACACTGAGGCTTTCTTT
few	TRBJ2-1	TRBV4-3	TRBD1	CASSSGTDNYNEQFF	TGCGCCAGCAGCTCCGGGACAGACAACTACAATGAGCAGTTCTTC
.	TRBJ1-5	TRBV7-2	.	CASSLYWGANQPQHF	TGTGCCAGCAGCTTATACTGGGGGGCAAATCAGCCCCAGCATTTT
few	TRBJ1-2	TRBV5-6	.	CASSFQSARRVLANYGYTF	TGTGCCAGCAGCTTTCAATCGGCCAGGAGGGTCCTAGCTAACTATGGCTACACCTTC
few	TRBJ2-7	TRBV20-1	TRBD1	CSASPIDRGYEQYF	TGCAGTGCTAGTCCTATAGACAGGGGGTACGAGCAGTACTTC
many	TRBJ1-2	TRBV6-1	.	CASRHDGTHYGYTF	TGTGCCAGCAGGCACGATGGGACACACTATGGCTACACCTTC
.	TRBJ1-1	TRBV5-1	.	CASSPAGNTEAFF	TGCGCCAGCAGCCCCGCGGGGAACACTGAAGCTTTCTTT
many	TRBJ2-5	TRBV7-3	TRBD1	CASSSTGTGGETQYF	TGTGCCAGCAGCTCAACCGGGACAGGGGGCGAGACCCAGTACTTC
.	TRBJ2-5	TRBV4-2	TRBD2	CASSNSGGRETQYF	TGTGCCAGCAGCAATAGCGGGGGGAGAGAGACCCAGTACTTC
few	TRBJ1-2	TRBV7-9	.	CASSFMTSYGSYTF	TGTGCCAGCAGCTTTATGACTTCCTATGGTAGCTACACCTTC
many	TRBJ2-5	TRBV6-2/TRBV6-3	.	CASSYSWETQYF	TGTGCCAGCAGTTACTCGTGGGAGACCCAGTACTTC
few	TRBJ2-3	TRBV7-2	.	CASSSPPGTSSTDTQYF	TGTGCCAGCAGCTCGCCGCCGGGGACTTCTAGCACAGATACGCAGTATTTT
few	TRBJ1-1	TRBV14	.	CASSLPDGYTEAFF	TGTGCCAGCAGCCTCCCGGACGGATACACTGAAGCTTTCTTT
.	TRBJ2-5	TRBV7-2	TRBD2	CASSFSGGKLPQSYEQHF	TGTGCCAGCAGCTTTAGCGGGGGGAAACTCCCCCAATCCTACGAGCAGCACTTC
.	TRBJ2-7	TRBV5-1	.	CASSLLDRGPPYEQYF	TGCGCCAGCAGCTTACTAGACAGAGGCCCCCCCTACGAGCAGTACTTC
.	TRBJ1-5	TRBV20-1	TRBD1	CSAQTGQQPQHF	TGCAGTGCCCAGACAGGGCAACAGCCCCAGCATTTT
few	TRBJ2-5	TRBV6-1	.	CASSEAFGTYFVTQYF	TGTGCCAGCAGTGAAGCTTTCGGGACTTACTTTGTGACCCAGTACTTC